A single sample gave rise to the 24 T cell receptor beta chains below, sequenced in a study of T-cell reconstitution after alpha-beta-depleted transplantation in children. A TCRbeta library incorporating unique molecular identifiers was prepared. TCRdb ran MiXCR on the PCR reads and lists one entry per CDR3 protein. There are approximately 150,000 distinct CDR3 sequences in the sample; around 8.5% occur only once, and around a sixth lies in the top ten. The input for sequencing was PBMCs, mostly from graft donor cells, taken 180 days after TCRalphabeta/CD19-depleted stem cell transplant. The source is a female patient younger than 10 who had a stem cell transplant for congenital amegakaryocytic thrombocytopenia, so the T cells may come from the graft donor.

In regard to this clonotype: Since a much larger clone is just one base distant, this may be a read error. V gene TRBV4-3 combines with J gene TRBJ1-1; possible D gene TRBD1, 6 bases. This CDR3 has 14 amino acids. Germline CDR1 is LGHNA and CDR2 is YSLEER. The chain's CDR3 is CASIQGGLHTEAFF. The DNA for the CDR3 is TGCGCCAGCATCCAAGGGGGGCTGCACACTGAAGCTTTCTTT.

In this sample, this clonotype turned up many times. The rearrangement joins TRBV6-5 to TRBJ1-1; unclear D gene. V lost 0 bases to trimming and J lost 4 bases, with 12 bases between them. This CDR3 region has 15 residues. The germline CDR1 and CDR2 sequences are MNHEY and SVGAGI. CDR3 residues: CASSYSREGTTEAFF. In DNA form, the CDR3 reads TGTGCCAGCAGTTACTCAAGGGAGGGAACCACTGAAGCTTTCTTT.

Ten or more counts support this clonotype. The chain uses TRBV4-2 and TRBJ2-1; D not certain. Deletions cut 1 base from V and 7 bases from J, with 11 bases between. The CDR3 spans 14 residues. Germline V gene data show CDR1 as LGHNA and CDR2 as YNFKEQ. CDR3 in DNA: TGTGCCAGCAGCCAAGGGCCCCTGGAGAATGAGCAGTTCTTC. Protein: CASSQGPLENEQFF.

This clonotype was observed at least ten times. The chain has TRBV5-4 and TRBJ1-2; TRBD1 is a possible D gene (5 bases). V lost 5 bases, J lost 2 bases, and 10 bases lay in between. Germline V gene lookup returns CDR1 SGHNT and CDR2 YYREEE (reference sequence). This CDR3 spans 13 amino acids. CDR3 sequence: CASSLGVNYGYTF. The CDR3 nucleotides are TGTGCCAGCAGTTTAGGGGTGAACTATGGCTACACCTTC.

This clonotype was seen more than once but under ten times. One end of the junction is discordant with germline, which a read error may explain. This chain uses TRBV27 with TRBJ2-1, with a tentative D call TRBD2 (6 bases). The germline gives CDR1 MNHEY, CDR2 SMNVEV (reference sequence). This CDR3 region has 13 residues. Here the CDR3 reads CASSWDSTTELLF. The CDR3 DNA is TGTGCCAGCAGTTGGGACTCAACGACGGAGCTACTCTTC.

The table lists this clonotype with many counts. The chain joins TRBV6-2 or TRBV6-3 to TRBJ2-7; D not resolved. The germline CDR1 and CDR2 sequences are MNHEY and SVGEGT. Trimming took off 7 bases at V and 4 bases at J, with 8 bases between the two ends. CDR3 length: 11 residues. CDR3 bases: TGTGCCAGCATGATAGGGTACGAGCAGTACTTC. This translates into CASMIGYEQYF.

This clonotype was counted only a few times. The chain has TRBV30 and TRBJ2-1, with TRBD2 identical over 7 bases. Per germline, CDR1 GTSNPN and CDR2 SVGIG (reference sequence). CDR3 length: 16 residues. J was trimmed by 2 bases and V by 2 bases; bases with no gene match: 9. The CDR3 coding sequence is TGTGCCTGGAGTCCTAGGGGACTACCGGCCTACAATGAGCAGTTCTTC. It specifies CAWSPRGLPAYNEQFF.

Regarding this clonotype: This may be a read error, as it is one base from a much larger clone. The CDR3 DNA reads as TGTGCCAGCAACCTTGTTCCGCAAGAGACCCAGTACTTC. This codes for CASNLVPQETQYF. V usage is TRBV7-7 and J usage is TRBJ2-5; D uncertain. Germline CDR1 SSHAT, CDR2 FNYEAQ (reference sequence). V was trimmed by 7 bases and J by 2 bases, leaving 11 bases between them. This CDR3 region has 13 residues.

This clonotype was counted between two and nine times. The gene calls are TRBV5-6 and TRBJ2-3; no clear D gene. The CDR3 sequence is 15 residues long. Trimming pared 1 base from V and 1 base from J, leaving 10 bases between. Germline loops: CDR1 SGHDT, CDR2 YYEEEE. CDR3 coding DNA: TGTGCCAGCAGCTTGCCGGGCCGAGGCACAGATACGCAGTATTTT. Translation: CASSLPGRGTDTQYF.

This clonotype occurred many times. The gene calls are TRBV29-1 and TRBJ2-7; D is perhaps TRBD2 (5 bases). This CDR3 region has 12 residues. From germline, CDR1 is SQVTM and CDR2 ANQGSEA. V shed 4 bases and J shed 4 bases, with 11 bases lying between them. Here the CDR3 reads CSVGISAYEQYF. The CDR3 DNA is TGCAGCGTTGGCATTAGCGCATACGAGCAGTACTTC.

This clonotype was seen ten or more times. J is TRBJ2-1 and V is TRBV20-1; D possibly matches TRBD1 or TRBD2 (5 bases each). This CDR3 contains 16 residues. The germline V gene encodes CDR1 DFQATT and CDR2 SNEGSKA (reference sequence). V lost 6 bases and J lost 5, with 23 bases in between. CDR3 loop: CSALGDFAEADNEQFF. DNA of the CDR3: TGCAGTGCCCTGGGGGATTTTGCAGAAGCGGACAATGAGCAGTTCTTC.

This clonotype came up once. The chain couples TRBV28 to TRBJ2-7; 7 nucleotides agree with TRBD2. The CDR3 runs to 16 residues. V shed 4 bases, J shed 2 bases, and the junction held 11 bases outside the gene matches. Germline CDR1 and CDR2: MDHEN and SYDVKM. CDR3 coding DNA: TGTGCCAGCAGTTCACTAGCGCGAGGAAGTACCTACGAGCAGTACTTC. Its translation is CASSSLARGSTYEQYF. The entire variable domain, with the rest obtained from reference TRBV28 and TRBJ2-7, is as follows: DVKVTQSSRYLVKRTGEKVFLECVQDMDHENMFWYRQDPGLGLRLIYFSYDVKMKEKGDIPEGYSVSREKKERFSLILESASTNQTSMYLCASSSLARGSTYEQYFGPGTRLTVT.

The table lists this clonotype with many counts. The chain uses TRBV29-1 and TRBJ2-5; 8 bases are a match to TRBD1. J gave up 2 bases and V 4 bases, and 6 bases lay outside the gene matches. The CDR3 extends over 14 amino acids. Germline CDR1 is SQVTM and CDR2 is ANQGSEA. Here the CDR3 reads CSVGEQGAQETQYF. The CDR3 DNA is TGCAGCGTTGGGGAGCAGGGGGCTCAAGAGACCCAGTACTTC. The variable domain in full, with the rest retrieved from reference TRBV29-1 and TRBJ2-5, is SAVISQKPSRDICQRGTSLTIQCQVDSQVTMMFWYRQQPGQSLTLIATANQGSEATYESGFVIDKFPISRPNLTFSTLTVSNMSPEDSSIYLCSVGEQGAQETQYFGPGTRLLVL.

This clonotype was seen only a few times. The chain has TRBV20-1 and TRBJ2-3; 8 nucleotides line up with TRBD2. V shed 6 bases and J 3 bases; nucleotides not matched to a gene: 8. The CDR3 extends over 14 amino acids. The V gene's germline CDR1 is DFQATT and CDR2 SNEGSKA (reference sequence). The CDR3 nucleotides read TGCAGTGCAACCGTCCGGGGGGGGACAGATACGCAGTATTTT. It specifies CSATVRGGTDTQYF.

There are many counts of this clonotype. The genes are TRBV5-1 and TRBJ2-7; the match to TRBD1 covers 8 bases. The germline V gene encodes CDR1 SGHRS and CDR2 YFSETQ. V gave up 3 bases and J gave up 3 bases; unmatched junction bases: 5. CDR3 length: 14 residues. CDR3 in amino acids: CASSYGQGGYEQYF. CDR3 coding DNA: TGCGCCAGCAGCTATGGACAGGGAGGCTACGAGCAGTACTTC.

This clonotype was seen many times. The CDR3 is CASSFGTSGASTDTQYF. The CDR3 nucleotides are TGTGCCAGCAGTTTTGGGACTAGCGGGGCTAGCACAGATACGCAGTATTTT. V gene TRBV12-3 or TRBV12-4 combines with J gene TRBJ2-3; TRBD2 aligns across 13 bases. V was pared by 3 bases and J by 0 bases, with 3 bases of the junction left unmatched. CDR3 size: 17 residues.

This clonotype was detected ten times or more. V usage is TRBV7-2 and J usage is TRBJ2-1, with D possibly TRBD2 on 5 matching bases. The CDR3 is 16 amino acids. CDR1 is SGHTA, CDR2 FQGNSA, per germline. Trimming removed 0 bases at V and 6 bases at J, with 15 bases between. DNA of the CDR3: TGTGCCAGCAGCTTAGCTTTGAGGGAAAGGCTCAATGAGCAGTTCTTC. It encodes CASSLALRERLNEQFF.

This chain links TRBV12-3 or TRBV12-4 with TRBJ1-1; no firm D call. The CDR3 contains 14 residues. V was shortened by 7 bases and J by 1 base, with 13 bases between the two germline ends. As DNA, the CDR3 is TGTGCCAGCACCGAGACATCTACGAACACTGAAGCTTTCTTT. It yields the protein CASTETSTNTEAFF.

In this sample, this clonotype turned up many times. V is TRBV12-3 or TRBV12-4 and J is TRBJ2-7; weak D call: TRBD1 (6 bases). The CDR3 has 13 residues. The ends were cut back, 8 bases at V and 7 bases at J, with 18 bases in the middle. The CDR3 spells CASARDILGEQYF. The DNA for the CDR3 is TGTGCCAGCGCCAGGGACATTCTGGGAGAGCAGTACTTC.

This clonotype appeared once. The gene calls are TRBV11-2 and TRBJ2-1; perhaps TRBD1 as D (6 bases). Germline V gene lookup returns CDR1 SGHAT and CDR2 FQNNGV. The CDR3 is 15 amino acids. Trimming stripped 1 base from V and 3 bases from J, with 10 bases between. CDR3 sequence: CASSLGQGRYNEQFF. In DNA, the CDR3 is TGTGCCAGCAGCTTAGGGCAGGGGCGCTACAATGAGCAGTTCTTC.

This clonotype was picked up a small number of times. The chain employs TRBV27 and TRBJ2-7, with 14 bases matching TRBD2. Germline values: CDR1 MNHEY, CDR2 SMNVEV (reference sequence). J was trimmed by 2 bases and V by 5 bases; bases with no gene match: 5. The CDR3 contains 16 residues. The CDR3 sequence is CASSKLGLAGAYEQYF. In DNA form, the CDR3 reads TGTGCCAGCAGTAAACTGGGACTAGCGGGAGCCTACGAGCAGTACTTC.

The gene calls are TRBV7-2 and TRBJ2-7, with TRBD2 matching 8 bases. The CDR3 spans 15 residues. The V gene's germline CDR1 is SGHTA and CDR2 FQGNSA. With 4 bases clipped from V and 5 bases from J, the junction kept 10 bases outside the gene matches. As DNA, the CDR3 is TGTGCCAGCAGCTCTCAGACTAGCGCCACCCACGAGCAGTACTTC. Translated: CASSSQTSATHEQYF.

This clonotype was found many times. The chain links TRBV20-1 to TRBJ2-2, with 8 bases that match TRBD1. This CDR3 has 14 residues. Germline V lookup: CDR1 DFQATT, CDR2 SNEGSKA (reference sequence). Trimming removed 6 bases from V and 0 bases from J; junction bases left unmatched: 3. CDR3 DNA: TGCAGTGCCAAACAGGGGGCGAACACCGGGGAGCTGTTTTTT. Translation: CSAKQGANTGELFF.

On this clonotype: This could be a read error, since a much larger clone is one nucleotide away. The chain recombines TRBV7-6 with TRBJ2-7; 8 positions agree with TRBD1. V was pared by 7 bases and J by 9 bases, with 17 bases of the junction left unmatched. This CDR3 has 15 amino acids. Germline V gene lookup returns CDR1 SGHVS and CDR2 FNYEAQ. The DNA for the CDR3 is TGTGCCAGCACCCCCTCCGGACAGGGCGAACTTATGCAGTACTTC. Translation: CASTPSGQGELMQYF.